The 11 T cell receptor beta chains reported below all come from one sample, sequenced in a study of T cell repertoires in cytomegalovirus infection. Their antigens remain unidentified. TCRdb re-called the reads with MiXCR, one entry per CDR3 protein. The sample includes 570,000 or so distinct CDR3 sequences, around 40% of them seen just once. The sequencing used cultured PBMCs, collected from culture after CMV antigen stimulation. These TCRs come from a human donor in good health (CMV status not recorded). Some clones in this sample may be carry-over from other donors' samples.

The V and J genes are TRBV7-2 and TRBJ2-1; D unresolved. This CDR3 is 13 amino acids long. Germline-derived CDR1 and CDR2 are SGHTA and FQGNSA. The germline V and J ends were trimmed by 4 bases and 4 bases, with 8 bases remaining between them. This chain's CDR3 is CASSSVAYNEQFF. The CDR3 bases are TGTGCCAGCAGCTCAGTGGCATACAATGAGCAGTTCTTC. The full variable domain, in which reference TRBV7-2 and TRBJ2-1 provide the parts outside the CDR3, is GAGVSQSPSNKVTEKGKDVELRCDPISGHTALYWYRQSLGQGLEFLIYFQGNSAPDKSGLPSDRFSAERTGGSVSTLTIQRTQQEDSAVYLCASSSVAYNEQFFGPGTRLTVL.

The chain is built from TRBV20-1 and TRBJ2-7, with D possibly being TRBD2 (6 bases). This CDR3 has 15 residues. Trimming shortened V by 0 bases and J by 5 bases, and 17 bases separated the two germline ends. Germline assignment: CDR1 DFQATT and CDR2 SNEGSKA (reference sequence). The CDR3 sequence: CSARDLEAEGDEQYF. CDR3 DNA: TGCAGTGCTAGAGATCTAGAAGCGGAGGGCGACGAGCAGTACTTC.

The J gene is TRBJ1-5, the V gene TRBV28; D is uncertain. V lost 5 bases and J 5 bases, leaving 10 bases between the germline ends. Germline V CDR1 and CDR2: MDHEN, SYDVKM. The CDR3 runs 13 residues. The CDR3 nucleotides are TGTGCCAGCAGTACGACTATTTATCAGCCCCAGCATTTT. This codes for CASSTTIYQPQHF.

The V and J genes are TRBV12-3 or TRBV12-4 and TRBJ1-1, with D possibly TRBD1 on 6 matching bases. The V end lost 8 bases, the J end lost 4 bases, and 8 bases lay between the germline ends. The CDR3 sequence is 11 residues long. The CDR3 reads CASHRVTEAFF. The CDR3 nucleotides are TGTGCCAGCCACAGGGTCACTGAAGCTTTCTTT.

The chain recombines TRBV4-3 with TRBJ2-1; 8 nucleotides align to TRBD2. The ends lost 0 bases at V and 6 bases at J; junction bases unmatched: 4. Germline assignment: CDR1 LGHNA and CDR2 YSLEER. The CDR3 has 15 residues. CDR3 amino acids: CASSQESGSINEQFF. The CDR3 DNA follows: TGCGCCAGCAGCCAAGAGAGCGGGAGTATCAATGAGCAGTTCTTC.

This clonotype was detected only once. CDR3: CASSPRSAHTDTQYF. The CDR3 DNA sequence: TGTGCCAGCAGCCCCCGGTCAGCGCACACAGATACGCAGTATTTT. The chain employs TRBV7-9 and TRBJ2-3; D call uncertain. The CDR3 length is 15 residues. V was cut by 5 bases and J by 2 bases, with 14 bases left in between. Germline V gene lookup returns CDR1 SEHNR and CDR2 FQNEAQ (reference sequence).

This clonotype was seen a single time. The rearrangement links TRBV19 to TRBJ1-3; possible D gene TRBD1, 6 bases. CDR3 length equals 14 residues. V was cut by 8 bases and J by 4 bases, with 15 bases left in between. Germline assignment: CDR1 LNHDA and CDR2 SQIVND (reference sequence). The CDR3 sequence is CASGFTGLGNTIYF. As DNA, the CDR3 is TGTGCCAGTGGTTTTACAGGGCTCGGAAACACCATATATTTT.

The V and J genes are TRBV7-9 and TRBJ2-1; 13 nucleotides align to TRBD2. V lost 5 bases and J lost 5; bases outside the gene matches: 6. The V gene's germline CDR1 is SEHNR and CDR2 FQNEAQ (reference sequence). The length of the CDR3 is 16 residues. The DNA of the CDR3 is TGTGCCAGCAGCCCCGGACTAGCGGGAGTCCACAATGAGCAGTTCTTC. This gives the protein CASSPGLAGVHNEQFF.

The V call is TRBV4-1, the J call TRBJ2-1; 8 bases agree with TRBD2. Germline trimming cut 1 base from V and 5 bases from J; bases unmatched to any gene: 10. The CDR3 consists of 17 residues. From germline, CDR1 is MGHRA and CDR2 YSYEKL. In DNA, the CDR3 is TGCGCCAGCAGCCAAGTCGTGAATAGCGGGATCGACAATGAGCAGTTCTTC. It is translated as CASSQVVNSGIDNEQFF.

CDR3 in DNA: TGTGCCAGCAAGGGGGGTGGACACCACACTGAAGCTTTCTTT. It is translated as CASKGGGHHTEAFF. The rearrangement uses TRBV6-6 and TRBJ1-1, with a weak D call TRBD1 (6 bases). Trimming removed 7 bases from V and 3 bases from J, with 15 bases in between. The CDR3 is made up of 14 amino acids. CDR1 is MNHNY and CDR2 is SVGAGI in the germline V gene (reference sequence).

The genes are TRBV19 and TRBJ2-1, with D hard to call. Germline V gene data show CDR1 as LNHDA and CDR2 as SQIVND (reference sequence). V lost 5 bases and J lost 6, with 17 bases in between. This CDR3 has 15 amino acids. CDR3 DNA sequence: TGTGCCAGTAGTCCCCTGGTGGGATCGGGCAATGAGCAGTTCTTC. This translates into CASSPLVGSGNEQFF. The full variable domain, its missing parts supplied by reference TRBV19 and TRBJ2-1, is DGGITQSPKYLFRKEGQNVTLSCEQNLNHDAMYWYRQDPGQGLRLIYYSQIVNDFQKGDIAEGYSVSREKKESFPLTVTSAQKNPTAFYLCASSPLVGSGNEQFFGPGTRLTVL.